The TCR beta chain described here comes from a study of human T cells and chemical hapten exposure. TCRdb ran MiXCR on the RACE reads and lists one entry per CDR3 protein. The sample has approximately 180,000 distinct CDR3 sequences, more than 25% seen once. The sample's time point: pre-sensitization, week 0. Treatment: therapeutic diphenylcyclopropenone sensitization with weekly scalp DPC. Unmatched junction bases numbered 10, after V lost 6 bases and J lost 5 bases. CDR3 size: 15 residues. Per the germline V gene, CDR1 is MNHEY and CDR2 is SVGEGT. This receptor was identified in a woman under 40 with alopecia areata. Some clones in this sample may be carry-over from other donors' samples. The chain is built from TRBV6-2 or TRBV6-3 and TRBJ2-7; TRBD1 matches at 10 bases. Here the sequenced sample was whole blood, taken in connection with sensitization to the hapten diphenylcyclopropenone (DPC). CDR3: CASSMTGGDGNEQYF. The CDR3 DNA reads as TGTGCCAGCAGCATGACAGGGGGCGATGGAAACGAGCAGTACTTC.